This T cell receptor (beta chain) was profiled in a study of blood T cell repertoires in COVID-19. Study information: The origin of the acute and convalescent COVID-19 samples was the United States, Italy and Spain.

Original handling: Nucleated cell counts were estimated from reference gene primer amplification. Sequencing used immunoSEQ multiplex PCR; TCRdb keeps in-frame clones, though not all of them. The DNA gave D and trimming, while V, J and clone size come from that table. Here the sample spans roughly 280,000 clones, 80% to 90% being singletons. The study drew participants aged about 18 to 90 years from under 30 US areas. The specimen was PBMCs or T cells enriched from blood (not recorded which). The TCR comes from a woman aged 18-35 years who had recovered from COVID-19.

CDR3 in amino acids: CASTREGVGTDTQYF. The CDR3 bases are TGTGCCAGCACCCGGGAGGGGGTAGGCACAGATACGCAGTATTTT. V and J are TRBV2 and TRBJ2-3; 8 bases line up with TRBD2. This CDR3 is 15 amino acids long. With 7 bases clipped from V and 1 base from J, the junction kept 7 bases outside the gene matches. Germline V gene sequence: CDR1 SNHLY, CDR2 FYNNEI.